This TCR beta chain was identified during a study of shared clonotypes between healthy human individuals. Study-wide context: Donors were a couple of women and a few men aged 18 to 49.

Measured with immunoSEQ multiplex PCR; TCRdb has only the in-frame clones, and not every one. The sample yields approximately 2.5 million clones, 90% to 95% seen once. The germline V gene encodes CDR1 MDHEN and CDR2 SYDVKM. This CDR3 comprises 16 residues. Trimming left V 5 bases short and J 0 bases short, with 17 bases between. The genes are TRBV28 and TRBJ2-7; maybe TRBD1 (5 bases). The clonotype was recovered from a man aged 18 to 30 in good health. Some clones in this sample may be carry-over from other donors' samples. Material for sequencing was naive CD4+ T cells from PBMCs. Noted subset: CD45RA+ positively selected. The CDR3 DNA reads TGTGCCAGCAGTCCCCCGAGACAGACCATCTCCTACGAGCAGTACTTC. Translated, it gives CASSPPRQTISYEQYF.